This T cell receptor beta chain was recorded in a study of shared clonotypes between healthy human individuals. CD45RO-negative CD8 cells positively selected for CCR7 made up the naive population, which excluded terminally differentiated effector memory CD45RA+ cells. Sequencing used immunoSEQ multiplex PCR; TCRdb keeps in-frame clones, though not all of them. The repertoire holds millions of clones, with 85% to 95% as singletons. With 6 bases removed from V and 6 bases from J, the gap between germline ends came to 14 bases. Germline V CDR1 and CDR2: MNHEY, SVGAGI. This CDR3 contains 13 residues. The material sequenced was naive CD8+ T cells sorted from blood. The V and J genes are TRBV6-5 and TRBJ1-1; possible D gene TRBD1, 5 bases. The receptor comes from a man between 18 and 35 years old in good health. The CDR3 loop reads CASSPTGRAEAFF. CDR3 coding DNA: TGTGCCAGCAGCCCTACAGGTAGGGCTGAAGCTTTCTTT.